This TCR beta chain was sequenced for a study of blood T cells in healthy people across ages. There are 15 residues in the CDR3. Germline CDR1 SGHTA, CDR2 FQGTGA. V lost 2 bases and J 7 bases, leaving 15 bases between the germline ends. The second PCR ran roughly 6 to 11 cycles with a sample-barcoded 5' primer and J-beta primers. Every molecule of cDNA carried a tag from a template-switch adaptor with 12 random nucleotides. TCRdb ran MiXCR on the 5' RACE reads and lists one entry per CDR3 protein. The profile shows around 320,000 distinct CDR3 sequences, around 29% of them singletons. The sample providers were healthy Caucasian people from Russia, aged about 6 to 95.

The sample consisted of blood. V and J are TRBV7-3 and TRBJ2-1; tentative D call: TRBD2 (6 bases). The sequence was collected from a woman in her 70s in good health. CDR3 DNA: TGTGCCAGCAGCTTAGACCAGACTAGGTTTAATGAGCAGTTCTTC. This codes for CASSLDQTRFNEQFF.